The 10 T cell receptor beta chains listed next were all sequenced from one sample in a study of CD8 T cells in ankylosing spondylitis. No cognate antigen is known for these TCRs. Study-wide points: For ankylosing spondylitis blood, a TCR beta motif of about 8 highly homologous variants appeared characteristic.

TCRdb re-called the 5' RACE reads through MiXCR, storing one row per CDR3 protein. Of approximately 500,000 distinct CDR3 sequences in the sample, about 13% were seen once. Sequencing was carried out using blood, either unsorted or a sorted T cell fraction (not recorded which). These receptors were collected from a male donor with ankylosing spondylitis.

This clonotype was counted ten times or more. Germline is not matched at one junction end, which may reflect a read error. This chain joins TRBV12-3 or TRBV12-4 and TRBJ2-7; 8 positions match TRBD2. This CDR3 contains 13 residues. CDR3: CASSWAGGDEQYF. DNA of the CDR3: TGTGCCAGTAGTTGGGCCGGGGGGGACGAGCAGTACTTC.

This clonotype appeared a few times. V and J are TRBV27 and TRBJ1-2; D perhaps matches TRBD1 (5 bases). With 2 bases removed from V and 6 bases from J, the gap between germline ends came to 13 bases. Germline V CDR1 and CDR2: MNHEY, SMNVEV (reference sequence). The CDR3 extends over 14 amino acids. CDR3 nucleotide sequence: TGTGCCAGCAGTTTAGGGGGGGGAACGGATGGCTACACCTTC. Translating it yields CASSLGGGTDGYTF.

This clonotype was detected ten times or more. The V gene is TRBV5-1, the J gene TRBJ2-7; a weak D match, TRBD2 (6 bases). Trimming shortened V by 0 bases and J by 1 base, and 8 bases separated the two germline ends. The CDR3 runs 14 residues. Germline V CDR1 and CDR2: SGHRS, YFSETQ. The CDR3 loop reads CASSLVGSSYEQYF. CDR3 sequence (DNA): TGCGCCAGCAGCTTGGTCGGGAGTTCCTACGAGCAGTACTTC.

This clonotype has a count of ten or more. CDR3 region: CASSLAGTQYF. The CDR3 DNA follows: TGTGCCAGCAGCCTCGCTGGTACGCAGTATTTT. The chain couples TRBV28 to TRBJ2-5; D not certain. The J call may not be correct, given that the DNA end is closer to TRBJ2-3. The CDR3 loop spans 11 amino acids. CDR1 MDHEN and CDR2 SYDVKM come from the germline V gene.

This rearrangement joins TRBV18 to TRBJ2-2; 9 bases are a match to TRBD1. This CDR3 spans 16 amino acids. CDR1 KGHSH and CDR2 LQKENI come from the germline V gene. The V and J ends lost 6 bases and 5 bases, in that order; junction bases with no gene match: 10. This CDR3 is CASSLTGTGKTGELFF. The CDR3 DNA sequence: TGTGCCAGCTCTCTGACCGGGACAGGGAAAACCGGGGAGCTGTTTTTT.

This clonotype occurred a few times. The CDR3 loop is CSAGPGDRGTDTQYF. CDR3 in DNA: TGCAGTGCCGGGCCGGGGGACAGGGGAACAGATACGCAGTATTTT. The chain joins TRBV20-1 to TRBJ2-3, with 10 positions matching TRBD1. Unmatched junction bases numbered 9, after V lost 6 bases and J lost 3 bases. The germline V gene has CDR1 DFQATT and CDR2 SNEGSKA (reference sequence). The CDR3 loop spans 15 amino acids.

The genes are TRBV11-2 and TRBJ2-1; 8 bases agree with TRBD2. V lost 2 bases to trimming and J lost 7 bases; unmatched junction nucleotides: 4. The CDR3 is 14 amino acids. CDR1 and CDR2 (germline): SGHAT, FQNNGV. This CDR3 reads CASSLPGLVNEQFF. In DNA form, the CDR3 reads TGTGCCAGCAGCTTACCGGGACTAGTAAATGAGCAGTTCTTC.

The chain joins TRBV5-1 to TRBJ2-7; no definite D call. Germline V gene data show CDR1 as SGHRS and CDR2 as YFSETQ. V was trimmed by 5 bases and J by 5 bases, leaving 17 bases between them. The CDR3 has 14 residues. CDR3 nucleotide sequence: TGCGCCAGCAGTACCGGGCCTTCGGGTCACGAGCAGTACTTC. This encodes CASSTGPSGHEQYF. Using reference TRBV5-1 and TRBJ2-7 for the parts outside the CDR3, the full variable domain is KAGVTQTPRYLIKTRGQQVTLSCSPISGHRSVSWYQQTPGQGLQFLFEYFSETQRNKGNFPGRFSGRQFSNSRSEMNVSTLELGDSALYLCASSTGPSGHEQYFGPGTRLTVT.

This clonotype showed up just a few times. The chain joins TRBV29-1 to TRBJ2-7; TRBD1 matches 9 bases. This CDR3 region has 13 residues. The V gene end was trimmed by 6 bases and the J gene end by 3 bases; junction bases not matched to a gene: 6. CDR1 and CDR2 (germline): SQVTM, ANQGSEA. The CDR3 sequence is CSVTPGQGYEQYF. The DNA for the CDR3 is TGCAGCGTGACCCCGGGACAGGGCTACGAGCAGTACTTC.

This clonotype showed up many times. This chain uses TRBV15 with TRBJ2-7, with no clear D. This CDR3 spans 14 amino acids. Trimming removed 0 bases from V and 4 bases from J, with 10 bases in between. Looked up from germline, CDR1 is LNHNV and CDR2 is YYDKDF (reference sequence). Written as DNA, the CDR3 is TGTGCCACCAGCAGAGATCCTTACGGGTACGAGCAGTACGTC. Its translation: CATSRDPYGYEQYV.